This T cell receptor (beta chain) was recovered during a study of CD8+ T cells in alopecia areata. Across the whole study: Dosing spanned 6 to 18 months on tofacitinib, then 6 months off drug.

Study results and caveats: Having just one nonresponder leaves the connection between baseline CD8+ expansion and response unresolved. Treatment with tofacitinib significantly lowered scalp clonality and reduced expanded CD8+ clones among the top 100. It was less clear whether patients shared TCRs than it was in mice, possibly because of HLA.

cDNA prepared by RNA extraction and subsequent reverse transcription served as the template for sequencing. The repertoire was sequenced with immunoSEQ multiplex PCR; TCRdb's copy has only in-frame clones and lacks some. The sample records 150,000 to 200,000 clones, 50% to 70% being singletons. With respect to this clone: The antigen is not known.

The CDR3 has 15 residues. Trimming stripped 6 bases from V and 6 bases from J, with 17 bases between. CDR1 and CDR2 (germline): LNHDA, SQIVND (reference sequence). Specified treatment: oral pan-JAK inhibitor, 5-10 mg twice daily. The sample here was CD4+ T cells sorted from blood, taken at week 49, from a patient treated with tofacitinib. V usage is TRBV19 and J usage is TRBJ1-4; D might be TRBD1 (5 bases). The clonotype comes from a human donor with alopecia areata. CDR3 residues: CASRNSRVGDEKLFF. As DNA, the CDR3 is TGTGCCAGTAGAAATTCCAGGGTAGGCGATGAAAAACTGTTTTTT.